This note documents a single T cell receptor beta chain sequence. Antigen: not known. This sample was included in a study of cytomegalovirus exposure and HLA in healthy donors. Study outcomes and limitations: Three CMV-associated chains proved CMV antigen-specific in vitro. Investigators reported 150 to 200 TCR beta chains as tied to cytomegalovirus. It was found in a later analysis that first-cohort TCR clusters tended to co-occur in the 120 validation repertoires. Reported performance of the classifier showed diagnosis of cytomegalovirus status with high specificity and sensitivity.

J lost 13 bases, V lost 6 bases, and 6 bases had no gene match. CDR3 length: 13 residues. CDR1 is MNHEY, CDR2 SVGAGI, per germline. Clones were sequenced by immunoSEQ multiplex PCR, and TCRdb holds only the in-frame ones, with some missing. The repertoire includes 150,000 to 200,000 clones, about 90% of them detected once, and more than 2.5% sits in the top ten. This receptor was taken from a woman aged 18-29 years in good health and CMV-seropositive. The genes are TRBV6-5 and TRBJ1-4; TRBD1 matches at 12 bases. Sequenced material: PBMCs. The CDR3 nucleotides read TGTGCCAGCAGACTGGGACAGGGGGCAGGACTGTTTTTT. It translates to CASRLGQGAGLFF.